These 21 T cell receptor beta chains were all obtained from the same sample, sequenced in a study of cytomegalovirus exposure and HLA in healthy donors. Vbeta (60) and Jbeta (13) primers were used in the PCR. Using immunoSEQ multiplex PCR, the repertoire was profiled, and TCRdb retains in-frame clones only, with some absent. This sample has roughly 220,000 clones, with 80% to 90% found just once. Sample: PBMCs. These receptors came from a man in his thirties or forties in good health and CMV-seronegative.

The V gene is TRBV18, the J gene TRBJ1-1; TRBD1 matches at 7 bases. CDR1 and CDR2 from the germline V gene are KGHSH and LQKENI. The CDR3 loop spans 14 amino acids. V shed 1 base and J 1 base; nucleotides not matched to a gene: 0. This chain's CDR3 is CASSPRTGNTEAFF. The CDR3 DNA reads as TGTGCCAGCTCACCACGGACAGGGAACACTGAAGCTTTCTTT.

This clone was found once. The chain links TRBV4-1 to TRBJ1-2, with D hard to call. Trimming took off 1 base at V and 5 bases at J, with 11 bases between the two ends. The CDR3 loop spans 14 amino acids. Germline CDR1 is MGHRA and CDR2 is YSYEKL. The CDR3 loop reads CASSQVVVNYGYTF. CDR3 nucleotides: TGCGCCAGCAGCCAAGTTGTAGTTAATTATGGCTACACCTTC.

This clone appeared a single time. The genes are TRBV6-1 and TRBJ1-6; D is perhaps TRBD1 (6 bases). Trimming pared 6 bases from V and 6 bases from J, leaving 12 bases between. This CDR3 region has 14 residues. Germline CDR1 is MNHNS and CDR2 is SASEGT. CDR3 coding DNA: TGTGCCAGCAGGCCAGGGGAGAGTAATTCACCCCTCCACTTT. It yields the protein CASRPGESNSPLHF.

The V call is TRBV7-9, the J call TRBJ2-5; a weak D match, TRBD1 (6 bases). Deletions cut 2 bases from V and 3 bases from J, with 16 bases between. CDR1 and CDR2 from the germline V gene are SEHNR and FQNEAQ (reference sequence). This CDR3 comprises 16 residues. The CDR3 loop reads CASSLRTGPTKETQYF. DNA for the CDR3: TGTGCCAGCAGCTTAAGAACAGGGCCAACCAAAGAGACCCAGTACTTC.

The V and J genes are TRBV6-6 and TRBJ2-4; D is ambiguous. This CDR3 is built from 13 residues. The V gene's germline CDR1 is MNHNY and CDR2 SVGAGI (reference sequence). Trimming shortened V by 2 bases and J by 5 bases, and 7 bases separated the two germline ends. CDR3 amino acids: CASSYLPENIQYF. CDR3 bases: TGTGCCAGCAGTTACCTCCCAGAAAACATTCAGTACTTC.

The chain joins TRBV10-3 to TRBJ2-7, with TRBD1 as a possible D gene (5 bases). Trimming removed 0 bases from V and 5 bases from J, with 17 bases in between. CDR3 length: 16 amino acids. The germline CDR1 and CDR2 sequences are ENHRY and SYGVKD. The CDR3 loop is CAISESRARAWDEQYF. The CDR3, as DNA: TGTGCCATCAGTGAGTCTAGGGCCAGGGCTTGGGACGAGCAGTACTTC.

This clone has a handful of counts. V is TRBV6-6 and J is TRBJ1-1; D uncertain. CDR3 size: 12 residues. Deletions cut 2 bases from V and 7 bases from J, with 8 bases between. Germline V CDR1 and CDR2: MNHNY, SVGAGI (reference sequence). The CDR3 nucleotides read TGTGCCAGCAGTTACCTTAGACTTGAAGCTTTCTTT. Protein sequence: CASSYLRLEAFF.

V is TRBV7-2 and J is TRBJ1-1; 8 bases match TRBD1. Germline CDR1 reads SGHTA; CDR2 reads FQGNSA. This CDR3 is 17 amino acids long. With V trimmed by 8 bases and J by 0 bases, 14 bases remained unmatched. The CDR3 DNA follows: TGTGCCAGCGTATTGAGGACAGGGATACCTATGAACACTGAAGCTTTCTTT. This sequence encodes CASVLRTGIPMNTEAFF.

The chain joins TRBV29-1 to TRBJ2-1, with D maybe TRBD2 (9 bases). The CDR3 is made up of 22 amino acids. Germline V lookup: CDR1 SQVTM, CDR2 ANQGSEA. V was cut by 6 bases and J by 3 bases, with 39 bases left in between. CDR3 amino acids: CSVGSDRVESGGGASVYNEQFF. The CDR3, as DNA: TGCAGCGTGGGGTCGGACAGGGTGGAATCGGGCGGGGGGGCTTCTGTCTACAATGAGCAGTTCTTC.

CDR3 in amino acids: CASSPFYWGQGSTDTQYF. CDR3 bases: TGTGCCAGCAGCCCCTTTTATTGGGGACAGGGGAGCACAGATACGCAGTATTTT. V is TRBV7-2 and J is TRBJ2-3, with 10 nucleotides matching TRBD1. This CDR3 comprises 18 residues. Germline loops: CDR1 SGHTA, CDR2 FQGNSA. Unmatched junction bases numbered 11, after V lost 5 bases and J lost 0 bases.

The chain carries TRBV7-9 and TRBJ2-5; D is perhaps TRBD1 (5 bases). Per the germline V gene, CDR1 is SEHNR and CDR2 is FQNEAQ (reference sequence). The CDR3 runs to 15 residues. V gave up 3 bases and J gave up 3 bases, with 14 bases separating them. CDR3 sequence reads: CASSFPPPREETQYF. The CDR3 bases are TGTGCCAGCAGCTTCCCTCCGCCCAGGGAAGAGACCCAGTACTTC.

V and J are TRBV7-2 and TRBJ1-3, with a tentative D call TRBD1 (6 bases). V lost 5 bases to trimming and J lost 3 bases, with 17 bases between them. Germline CDR1 is SGHTA and CDR2 is FQGNSA. The length of the CDR3 is 16 residues. CDR3 loop: CASSLEGGRLGNTIYF. CDR3 nucleotide sequence: TGTGCCAGCAGCCTGGAGGGGGGGAGACTTGGAAACACCATATATTTT.

This chain links TRBV9 with TRBJ2-7, with 7 bases matching TRBD2. CDR1 and CDR2 from the germline V gene are SGDLS and YYNGEE. This CDR3 region has 14 residues. Trimming cost V 4 bases and J 4 bases; bases outside gene matches: 8. CDR3 residues: CASSLSGGGYEQYF. The CDR3 nucleotides read TGTGCCAGCAGCCTCTCCGGCGGGGGATACGAGCAGTACTTC.

The chain joins TRBV27 to TRBJ2-3; the match to TRBD2 covers 8 bases. CDR3 size: 16 residues. V lost 5 bases and J lost 7; bases outside the gene matches: 14. Per the germline V gene, CDR1 is MNHEY and CDR2 is SMNVEV (reference sequence). In nucleotides, the CDR3 is TGTGCCAGCAGTCGGGGCGCTAGCGGGCTTTATAATACGCAGTATTTT. Translation gives CASSRGASGLYNTQYF.

V and J are TRBV6-1 and TRBJ2-4; tentatively, D is TRBD1 (6 bases). Per the germline V gene, CDR1 is MNHNS and CDR2 is SASEGT. CDR3 length: 14 amino acids. V was cut by 6 bases and J by 2 bases, with 11 bases left in between. The DNA for the CDR3 is TGTGCCAGCAGAAACAGGGAGACCAAAAACATTCAGTACTTC. This encodes CASRNRETKNIQYF.

The V call is TRBV28, the J call TRBJ1-2; 8 bases match TRBD1. This CDR3 is 16 amino acids long. Germline CDR1 reads MDHEN; CDR2 reads SYDVKM. J gave up 0 bases and V 5 bases, and 8 bases lay outside the gene matches. For the CDR3, the DNA is TGTGCCAGCAGTCCGCCGACAGGGGAGTCTAACTATGGCTACACCTTC. Amino acids: CASSPPTGESNYGYTF.

The gene calls are TRBV6-5 and TRBJ1-6, with no clear D. Trimming took off 2 bases at V and 6 bases at J, with 14 bases between the two ends. The CDR3 totals 16 residues. The germline V gene has CDR1 MNHEY and CDR2 SVGAGI. CDR3 residues: CASSYGLPGPNSPLHF. In DNA form, the CDR3 reads TGTGCCAGCAGTTACGGGCTTCCAGGTCCTAATTCACCCCTCCACTTT.

The rearrangement links TRBV7-6 to TRBJ2-5; TRBD2 agrees at 8 bases. J was trimmed by 1 base and V by 7 bases; bases with no gene match: 11. Germline CDR1 reads SGHVS; CDR2 reads FNYEAQ. There are 16 residues in the CDR3. CDR3 sequence (DNA): TGTGCCAGCATCCTCGGGACCGGGGGGGCCCAAGAGACCCAGTACTTC. Protein product: CASILGTGGAQETQYF.

This chain uses TRBV5-1 with TRBJ2-3, with 8 bases lining up with TRBD2. The germline CDR1 and CDR2 sequences are SGHRS and YFSETQ. This CDR3 has 17 amino acids. J gave up 0 bases and V 4 bases, and 10 bases lay outside the gene matches. CDR3 amino acids: CASSGGGPTPSTDTQYF. DNA of the CDR3: TGCGCCAGCAGCGGCGGGGGGCCAACACCTAGCACAGATACGCAGTATTTT.

V and J are TRBV6-1 and TRBJ2-7; 8 bases are shared with TRBD1. With 1 base clipped from V and 4 bases from J, the junction kept 6 bases outside the gene matches. The CDR3 is 15 residues long. Germline-derived CDR1 and CDR2 are MNHNS and SASEGT. The CDR3 coding sequence is TGTGCCAGCAGTGAAGTCGGACAGGGCCGGTACGAGCAGTACTTC. Protein: CASSEVGQGRYEQYF.

The rearrangement joins TRBV9 to TRBJ1-3; D ambiguous. The CDR3 extends over 15 amino acids. Germline CDR1 and CDR2: SGDLS and YYNGEE. Trimming pared 0 bases from V and 0 bases from J, leaving 7 bases between. CDR3: CASSVALSSGNTIYF. CDR3 sequence (DNA): TGTGCCAGCAGCGTAGCCCTTAGCTCTGGAAACACCATATATTTT.